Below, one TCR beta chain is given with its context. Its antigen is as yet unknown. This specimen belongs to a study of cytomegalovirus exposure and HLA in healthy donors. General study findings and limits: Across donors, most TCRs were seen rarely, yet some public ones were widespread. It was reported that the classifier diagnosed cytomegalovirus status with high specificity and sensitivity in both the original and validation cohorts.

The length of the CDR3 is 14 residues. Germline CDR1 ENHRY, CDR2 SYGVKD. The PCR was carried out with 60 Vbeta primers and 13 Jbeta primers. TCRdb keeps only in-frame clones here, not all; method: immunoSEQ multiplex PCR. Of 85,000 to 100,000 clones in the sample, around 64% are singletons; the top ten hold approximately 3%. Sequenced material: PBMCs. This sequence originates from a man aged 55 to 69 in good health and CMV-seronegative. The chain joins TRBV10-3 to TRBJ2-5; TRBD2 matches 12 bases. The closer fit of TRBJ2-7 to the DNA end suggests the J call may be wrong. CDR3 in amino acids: CAIGTGLAGSEQYF. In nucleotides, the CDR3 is TGTGCCATTGGAACCGGACTAGCGGGGTCCGAGCAGTACTTC.